These T cell receptor beta chains were read from a single sample in a study of human T cells and chemical hapten exposure. TCRdb fed the RACE reads into MiXCR, producing one record per CDR3 protein. The sample carries over 55,000 distinct CDR3 sequences, 11% recorded once. The specimen was whole blood, collected in connection with sensitization to the hapten diphenylcyclopropenone (DPC). The receptor set was obtained from a woman between 45 and 65 years old with alopecia areata. Some clones in this sample may be carry-over from other donors' samples. Each CDR3 is given with its conserved first and last residue. Each record gives: V gene, clone size, J gene, D gene, CDR3 DNA, CDR3 protein. The D gene is left open where the match is weak. Only some rows state a clone size, as once, few, many or a class for expanded clones.

V gene: TRBV4-3; clone size: -; J gene: TRBJ2-3; D gene: -; CDR3 DNA: TGCGCCAGCAGCCAAGTGTCAGGATCGTACACAGATACGCAGTATTTT; CDR3 protein: CASSQVSGSYTDTQYF
V gene: TRBV29-1; clone size: many; J gene: TRBJ2-5; D gene: -; CDR3 DNA: TGCAGCGCCCGGGACGCCCAAGAGACCCAGTACTTC; CDR3 protein: CSARDAQETQYF
V gene: TRBV2; clone size: -; J gene: TRBJ2-2; D gene: TRBD1; CDR3 DNA: TGTGCCAGCAGCATCCCCGGGACAGGGGGGGACACCGGGGAGCTGTTTTTT; CDR3 protein: CASSIPGTGGDTGELFF
V gene: TRBV7-8; clone size: -; J gene: TRBJ2-5; D gene: -; CDR3 DNA: TGTGCCAGCAGCGTTGTAAGGGGGGGAAGAGAGACCCAGTACTTC; CDR3 protein: CASSVVRGGRETQYF
V gene: TRBV5-1; clone size: few; J gene: TRBJ2-7; D gene: TRBD1; CDR3 DNA: TGCGCCAGCAGCCCGATTACCCCGGGACAGGGGGCCCACGAGCAGTACTTC; CDR3 protein: CASSPITPGQGAHEQYF
V gene: TRBV6-2/TRBV6-3; clone size: few; J gene: TRBJ2-3; D gene: TRBD2; CDR3 DNA: TGTGCCAGCAGCCGGACTAGCGGGGGAGGGACAGATACGCAGTATTTT; CDR3 protein: CASSRTSGGGTDTQYF
V gene: TRBV6-5; clone size: many; J gene: TRBJ1-4; D gene: -; CDR3 DNA: TGTGCCAGCAGTTACTCGTGGGCGAGAATCGAAAAACTGTTTTTT; CDR3 protein: CASSYSWARIEKLFF
V gene: TRBV28; clone size: many; J gene: TRBJ1-1; D gene: -; CDR3 DNA: TGTGCCAGCAGTCTCAGGGCCATGAACACTGAAGCTTTCTTT; CDR3 protein: CASSLRAMNTEAFF
V gene: TRBV7-9; clone size: few; J gene: TRBJ2-7; D gene: -; CDR3 DNA: TGTGCCAGCAGTCAAATCCCCCCGGGACAAACCTACGAGCAGTACTTC; CDR3 protein: CASSQIPPGQTYEQYF
V gene: TRBV7-9; clone size: many; J gene: TRBJ2-7; D gene: -; CDR3 DNA: TGTGCCAGCAGCTTGGCTAATGGAGGGGACGAGCAGTACTTC; CDR3 protein: CASSLANGGDEQYF
V gene: TRBV5-1; clone size: -; J gene: TRBJ2-3; D gene: TRBD2; CDR3 DNA: TGCGCCAGCAGCTTAGAAGGGACTACTTTCACAGATACGCAGTATTTT; CDR3 protein: CASSLEGTTFTDTQYF
V gene: TRBV27; clone size: once; J gene: TRBJ2-5; D gene: -; CDR3 DNA: TGTGCCACCCGACCCAGGACTATCGGCGAGACCCAGTACTTC; CDR3 protein: CATRPRTIGETQYF
V gene: TRBV12-3/TRBV12-4; clone size: -; J gene: TRBJ2-1; D gene: -; CDR3 DNA: TGTGCCAGCAGACCACACCTTAGCGAGCAGTTCTTC; CDR3 protein: CASRPHLSEQFF
V gene: TRBV7-9; clone size: -; J gene: TRBJ2-7; D gene: TRBD2; CDR3 DNA: TGTGCCAGCAGCTCCCCGGGACTAGCCTACGAGCAGTACTTC; CDR3 protein: CASSSPGLAYEQYF
V gene: TRBV25-1; clone size: many; J gene: TRBJ2-5; D gene: -; CDR3 DNA: TGTGCCAGCAGTGAATCCCCCGGAGTTGTCCAGGGGGAGACCCAGTACTTC; CDR3 protein: CASSESPGVVQGETQYF
V gene: TRBV7-2; clone size: many; J gene: TRBJ2-5; D gene: -; CDR3 DNA: TGTGCCAGCAGCTTAGCCCGGACCGTTAAGAAAGAGACCCAGTACTTC; CDR3 protein: CASSLARTVKKETQYF
V gene: TRBV11-2; clone size: -; J gene: TRBJ1-4; D gene: TRBD1; CDR3 DNA: TGTGCCAGCAGCCCCTGGACAGGAGAGGCAACTAATGAAAAACTGTTTTTT; CDR3 protein: CASSPWTGEATNEKLFF
V gene: TRBV7-3; clone size: few; J gene: TRBJ2-3; D gene: -; CDR3 DNA: TGTGCCAGCAGCCCAGGTTTGGGGGCGGGAGAAGGAGATACGCAGTATTTT; CDR3 protein: CASSPGLGAGEGDTQYF
V gene: TRBV7-9; clone size: many; J gene: TRBJ2-1; D gene: -; CDR3 DNA: TGTGCCAGCAGCCGAAACCGGGACACCCTAGACAATGAGCAGTTCTTC; CDR3 protein: CASSRNRDTLDNEQFF
V gene: TRBV3-2; clone size: -; J gene: TRBJ2-7; D gene: -; CDR3 DNA: TGTGCCAGCAGCCCGGGACAGGGGTCGCCTAGCGGTACGAACTACGAGCAGTACTTC; CDR3 protein: CASSPGQGSPSGTNYEQYF
V gene: TRBV4-2; clone size: many; J gene: TRBJ1-1; D gene: TRBD1; CDR3 DNA: TGTGCCAGCAGCCAAGATAGACAGGGCCTGGAAAACACTGAAGCTTTCTTT; CDR3 protein: CASSQDRQGLENTEAFF
V gene: TRBV6-5; clone size: -; J gene: TRBJ1-4; D gene: TRBD1; CDR3 DNA: TGTGCCAGCAGGAGAGACAGGGGAACCGGGGTGGCTAATGAAAAACTGTTTTTT; CDR3 protein: CASRRDRGTGVANEKLFF
V gene: TRBV6-5; clone size: many; J gene: TRBJ1-4; D gene: -; CDR3 DNA: TGTGCCAGCAGGGCGGACTGGTCTAATGAAAAACTGTTTTTT; CDR3 protein: CASRADWSNEKLFF
V gene: TRBV27; clone size: few; J gene: TRBJ2-7; D gene: TRBD1; CDR3 DNA: TGTGCCAGCAGTTTCAATTGGGACAGAGCCTACGAGCAGTACTTC; CDR3 protein: CASSFNWDRAYEQYF
V gene: TRBV7-9; clone size: many; J gene: TRBJ2-6; D gene: -; CDR3 DNA: TGTGCCAGCGGGGTCTCTGGGGCCAACGTCCTGACTTTC; CDR3 protein: CASGVSGANVLTF
V gene: TRBV6-6; clone size: -; J gene: TRBJ1-4; D gene: -; CDR3 DNA: TGTGCCAGCAGCCACCGACAGCAACAAGGGGGAAAACTGTTTTTT; CDR3 protein: CASSHRQQQGGKLFF
V gene: TRBV7-9; clone size: many; J gene: TRBJ2-7; D gene: -; CDR3 DNA: TGTGCCAGCAGCCGCCTGGACCCAGCCCACGAGCAGTACTTC; CDR3 protein: CASSRLDPAHEQYF
V gene: TRBV18; clone size: many; J gene: TRBJ1-6; D gene: -; CDR3 DNA: TGTGCCAGCTCAAGTATGGACGGGACAAATTCACCCCTCCACTTT; CDR3 protein: CASSSMDGTNSPLHF
V gene: TRBV12-5; clone size: many; J gene: TRBJ2-3; D gene: -; CDR3 DNA: TGTGCTAGTAAGTCTAGCACAGATACGCAGTATTTT; CDR3 protein: CASKSSTDTQYF
V gene: TRBV12-3/TRBV12-4; clone size: many; J gene: TRBJ2-7; D gene: TRBD1; CDR3 DNA: TGTGCCAGCAGTTTAGGGGACAGGACCTGTTTC; CDR3 protein: CASSLGDRTCF
V gene: TRBV6-2/TRBV6-3; clone size: few; J gene: TRBJ2-1; D gene: -; CDR3 DNA: TGTGCCAGCAGTTACTCGGGCAATGAGCAGTTCTTC; CDR3 protein: CASSYSGNEQFF
V gene: TRBV20-1; clone size: -; J gene: TRBJ1-3; D gene: -; CDR3 DNA: TGCAGTGCTAGAGCCCACTCCGCGGCTGGAAACACCATATATTTT; CDR3 protein: CSARAHSAAGNTIYF
V gene: TRBV29-1; clone size: -; J gene: TRBJ2-6; D gene: -; CDR3 DNA: TGCAGCGTGCGGTGGGGGTCTGGTGGGGCCAACGTCCTGACTTTC; CDR3 protein: CSVRWGSGGANVLTF
V gene: TRBV19; clone size: -; J gene: TRBJ1-5; D gene: -; CDR3 DNA: TGTGCCAGTAGCCTCGGGCCGATCAATCAGCCCCAGCATTTT; CDR3 protein: CASSLGPINQPQHF
V gene: TRBV20-1; clone size: -; J gene: TRBJ1-1; D gene: -; CDR3 DNA: TGCAGTGCGCCAACGGGCCACTTGAACACTGAAGCTTTCTTT; CDR3 protein: CSAPTGHLNTEAFF
V gene: TRBV28; clone size: many; J gene: TRBJ2-1; D gene: TRBD1; CDR3 DNA: TGTGCCAGCAGTCTGGGGGACAGGGCGGAAATGCAGTTCTTC; CDR3 protein: CASSLGDRAEMQFF
V gene: TRBV5-1; clone size: -; J gene: TRBJ2-7; D gene: -; CDR3 DNA: TGCGCCAGCAGCTTGGTTTTAGGACAGTCAGACGAGCAGTACTTC; CDR3 protein: CASSLVLGQSDEQYF
V gene: TRBV20-1; clone size: many; J gene: TRBJ1-1; D gene: -; CDR3 DNA: TGCAGTGTTTTGGGACGGATGAACACTGAAGCTTTCTTT; CDR3 protein: CSVLGRMNTEAFF
V gene: TRBV7-2; clone size: many; J gene: TRBJ2-7; D gene: -; CDR3 DNA: TGTGCCAGCAGCTTAGTGCAGGGTATCCACGAGCAGTACTTC; CDR3 protein: CASSLVQGIHEQYF
V gene: TRBV7-7; clone size: -; J gene: TRBJ2-1; D gene: -; CDR3 DNA: TGTGCTAGCAGCTTAGGCACGGGGCAGAATGAGCAGTTCTTC; CDR3 protein: CASSLGTGQNEQFF
V gene: TRBV14; clone size: many; J gene: TRBJ1-4; D gene: -; CDR3 DNA: TGTGCCAGCAGCCAAGTTCGGGCTAATGAAAAACTGTTTTTT; CDR3 protein: CASSQVRANEKLFF
V gene: TRBV7-9; clone size: few; J gene: TRBJ2-1; D gene: -; CDR3 DNA: TGTGCCAGCAGCTCGGGTCTTCTGGGGTTCTTC; CDR3 protein: CASSSGLLGFF
V gene: TRBV7-6; clone size: few; J gene: TRBJ2-7; D gene: TRBD2; CDR3 DNA: TGTGCCAGCAGCCCCCCCGGGGATAGCGGGGGGCCAAAGAGGTACGAGCAGTACTTC; CDR3 protein: CASSPPGDSGGPKRYEQYF
V gene: TRBV7-8; clone size: few; J gene: TRBJ2-3; D gene: -; CDR3 DNA: TGTGCCAGCAGCCCCAACACGGCAGATACGCAGTATTTT; CDR3 protein: CASSPNTADTQYF
V gene: TRBV4-1; clone size: many; J gene: TRBJ1-1; D gene: TRBD1; CDR3 DNA: TGCGCCAGCAGAGAAGGAGGGGCAGGGGGGTTCCTGAACACTGAAGCTTTCTTT; CDR3 protein: CASREGGAGGFLNTEAFF
V gene: TRBV2; clone size: -; J gene: TRBJ1-2; D gene: -; CDR3 DNA: TGTGCCAGCAGTGAAAATGGCTACACCTTC; CDR3 protein: CASSENGYTF
V gene: TRBV6-2/TRBV6-3; clone size: few; J gene: TRBJ2-3; D gene: -; CDR3 DNA: TGTGCCAGCAGTTATGGACGAATATCTCCCCCAGATACGCAGTATTTT; CDR3 protein: CASSYGRISPPDTQYF
V gene: TRBV11-2; clone size: many; J gene: TRBJ2-2; D gene: TRBD2; CDR3 DNA: TGTGCCAGCAGCTTCCTAGCGGACACGAACACCGGGGAGCTGTTTTTT; CDR3 protein: CASSFLADTNTGELFF
V gene: TRBV6-6; clone size: -; J gene: TRBJ2-2; D gene: -; CDR3 DNA: TGTGCCAGCACCGAGCACCGGGAGCTGTTTTTT; CDR3 protein: CASTEHRELFF
V gene: TRBV12-3/TRBV12-4; clone size: few; J gene: TRBJ1-1; D gene: TRBD1; CDR3 DNA: TGTGCCAGCAGACATCCGGGACAGGGGCTTATAGCGAGGACTGAAGCTTTCTTT; CDR3 protein: CASRHPGQGLIARTEAFF
V gene: TRBV7-2; clone size: -; J gene: TRBJ2-7; D gene: TRBD1; CDR3 DNA: TGTGCCAGCAGCTTAGTAGGACAGGTCACCTACGAGCAGTACTTC; CDR3 protein: CASSLVGQVTYEQYF
V gene: TRBV11-2; clone size: many; J gene: TRBJ1-1; D gene: -; CDR3 DNA: TGTGCCAGCAGCTTCTCAATGGCGAACACTGAAGCTTTCTTT; CDR3 protein: CASSFSMANTEAFF
V gene: TRBV7-6; clone size: many; J gene: TRBJ2-7; D gene: TRBD1; CDR3 DNA: TGTGCCAGCAGCCTCGACAGGGCAACCTACGAGCAGTACTTC; CDR3 protein: CASSLDRATYEQYF
V gene: TRBV9; clone size: few; J gene: TRBJ1-6; D gene: -; CDR3 DNA: TGTGCCAGCAGCGTAGGGGACCTGGGGCATAATTCACCCCTCCACTTT; CDR3 protein: CASSVGDLGHNSPLHF
V gene: TRBV7-9; clone size: many; J gene: TRBJ1-3; D gene: -; CDR3 DNA: TGTGCCAGCAGCTTAACAGTGATCCTCTCTGGAAACACCATATATTTT; CDR3 protein: CASSLTVILSGNTIYF
V gene: TRBV18; clone size: many; J gene: TRBJ1-5; D gene: -; CDR3 DNA: TGTGCCAGCTCACCACTCGGCGGTAATCAGCCCCAGCATTTT; CDR3 protein: CASSPLGGNQPQHF